The 28 T cell receptor beta chains below were found in one sample sequenced in a study of blood T cells in healthy people across ages. Next came a second PCR, run for roughly 6 to 11 cycles, which used a sample-barcoded 5' primer along with a J-beta primer mix. MiXCR was run by TCRdb on the 5' RACE reads, yielding one entry per CDR3 protein. The sample lists about a million distinct CDR3 sequences, roughly half occurring once. The sequencing sample was made of blood. Receptors originate from an older woman in good health.

This clonotype occurred a few times. The chain uses TRBV27 and TRBJ2-3; 13 bases are a match to TRBD2. There are 16 residues in the CDR3. Germline V gene lookup returns CDR1 MNHEY and CDR2 SMNVEV (reference sequence). Losses at the gene ends were 3 bases for V and 7 bases for J; bases not matched to a gene: 7. The DNA of the CDR3 is TGTGCCAGCAGTTTGTTACTAGCGGGAGGGGGAAATACGCAGTATTTT. Its protein product is CASSLLLAGGGNTQYF.

The chain links TRBV4-1 to TRBJ1-2; D gene unclear. Germline CDR1 and CDR2: MGHRA and YSYEKL. The V end was cut by 0 bases, the J end by 5 bases, with 13 bases between. The CDR3 sequence is 15 residues long. CDR3 in DNA: TGCGCCAGCAGCCAAGAAGCCGCGCCCGCGTATGGCTACACCTTC. Residues: CASSQEAAPAYGYTF.

This chain joins TRBV7-2 and TRBJ1-2, with 7 nucleotides matching TRBD1. CDR3 length: 13 amino acids. Germline V gene data show CDR1 as SGHTA and CDR2 as FQGNSA. V was pared by 5 bases and J by 3 bases, with 3 bases of the junction left unmatched. CDR3 in amino acids: CASSHRGDYGYTF. Here the CDR3 DNA reads TGTGCCAGCAGCCACAGGGGCGACTATGGCTACACCTTC.

This clonotype was recorded a few times. The chain carries TRBV4-1 and TRBJ2-1; D remains ambiguous. The germline gives CDR1 MGHRA, CDR2 YSYEKL. The CDR3 has 19 amino acids. Trimming left V 0 bases short and J 0 bases short, with 18 bases between. CDR3 in amino acids: CASSQDLGSSWASYNEQFF. CDR3 bases: TGCGCCAGCAGCCAAGATCTGGGGTCCTCCTGGGCCTCCTACAATGAGCAGTTCTTC.

This clonotype has a handful of counts. The chain carries TRBV7-2 and TRBJ2-5, with D unresolved. The CDR3 is 11 amino acids. CDR1 and CDR2 from the germline V gene are SGHTA and FQGNSA. Trimming stripped 2 bases from V and 5 bases from J, with 3 bases between. For the CDR3, the DNA is TGTGCCAGCAGCTTATTTGAGACCCAGTACTTC. Translating it yields CASSLFETQYF.

This chain links TRBV6-5 with TRBJ1-5, with no clear D. V shed 5 bases and J shed 11 bases, with 19 bases lying between them. This CDR3 is built from 14 residues. Germline V gene lookup returns CDR1 MNHEY and CDR2 SVGAGI. The DNA for the CDR3 is TGTGCCAGCAGTCAGGACTGGGGTGTAATGACCCAGCATTTT. This sequence encodes CASSQDWGVMTQHF.

V usage is TRBV12-3 or TRBV12-4 and J usage is TRBJ1-5; possible D gene TRBD1, 6 bases. Trimming took off 3 bases at V and 3 bases at J, with 15 bases between the two ends. CDR3 length: 16 residues. The CDR3 DNA is TGTGCCAGCAGTTTTGCTACGGGGGCCACCAATCAGCCCCAGCATTTT. Translated, it gives CASSFATGATNQPQHF.

The chain has TRBV20-1 and TRBJ2-1; 10 bases line up with TRBD1. This CDR3 has 14 residues. The V and J ends lost 6 bases and 4 bases, in that order; junction bases with no gene match: 6. Germline V lookup: CDR1 DFQATT, CDR2 SNEGSKA (reference sequence). Here the CDR3 reads CSARRTGGYNEQFF. For the CDR3, the DNA is TGCAGTGCCAGAAGGACAGGGGGGTACAATGAGCAGTTCTTC.

There are a few counts of this clonotype. A read error is possible here, since a much larger clone lies one base away. The CDR3 is CASSPRDTSYEQYF. CDR3 nucleotides: TGTGCCAGCAGCCCCCGGGACACCTCCTACGAGCAGTACTTC. The chain joins TRBV4-2 to TRBJ2-7; TRBD1 is a possible D gene (6 bases). CDR3 length equals 14 residues. Between the trimmed V and J ends, which lost 4 bases and 0 bases, there was a span of 10 bases. Germline CDR1 is LGHNA and CDR2 is YNFKEQ.

The chain carries TRBV6-6 and TRBJ2-7; TRBD2 might be the D (6 bases). This CDR3 contains 14 residues. V dropped 4 bases and J dropped 3 bases, with 13 bases sitting between them. Germline assignment: CDR1 MNHNY and CDR2 SVGAGI (reference sequence). The CDR3: CASSCSGGNYEQYF. The CDR3 DNA follows: TGTGCCAGCAGTTGCTCTGGCGGGAACTACGAGCAGTACTTC.

The rearrangement uses TRBV29-1 and TRBJ1-4; D ambiguous. Germline CDR1 is SQVTM and CDR2 is ANQGSEA. CDR3 length equals 11 residues. This CDR3 is CNSVLGEKLFF. The CDR3 nucleotides read TGCAACAGTGTCCTAGGTGAAAAACTGTTTTTT. Supplemented by reference TRBV29-1 and TRBJ1-4, the full variable domain reads SAVISQKPSRDICQRGTSLTIQCQVDSQVTMMFWYRQQPGQSLTLIATANQGSEATYESGFVIDKFPISRPNLTFSTLTVSNMSPEDSSIYLCNSVLGEKLFFGSGTQLSVL.

This chain joins TRBV28 and TRBJ1-4, with D unclear. This CDR3 contains 13 residues. With 6 bases removed from V and 3 bases from J, the gap between germline ends came to 8 bases. CDR1 and CDR2 (germline): MDHEN, SYDVKM. As DNA, the CDR3 is TGTGCCAGCAGAGAGGTTTCTAATGAAAAACTGTTTTTT. Its translation is CASREVSNEKLFF.

This clonotype was found a few times. The rearrangement links TRBV20-1 to TRBJ2-7, with 12 bases lining up with TRBD2. CDR1 is DFQATT, CDR2 SNEGSKA, per germline (reference sequence). The V gene end was trimmed by 5 bases and the J gene end by 5 bases; junction bases not matched to a gene: 10. There are 15 residues in the CDR3. The CDR3, as DNA: TGCAGTGCTTCGCGGACTAGCGGGATGGAGGACGAGCAGTACTTC. As protein: CSASRTSGMEDEQYF.

This clonotype came up once. This chain links TRBV20-1 with TRBJ2-3; 8 nucleotides match TRBD2. CDR3 length equals 14 residues. The J segment lost 1 base and the V segment lost 6 bases, leaving 6 bases of the junction unmatched. Germline V CDR1 and CDR2: DFQATT, SNEGSKA (reference sequence). CDR3 bases: TGCAGTGCCTGGGCACTAGCGGGCACAGATACGCAGTATTTT. This encodes CSAWALAGTDTQYF.

This chain uses TRBV6-6 with TRBJ2-2; D not resolved. The CDR3 runs 15 residues. Germline CDR1 is MNHNY and CDR2 is SVGAGI (reference sequence). Trimming removed 2 bases at V and 6 bases at J, with 13 bases between. CDR3 region: CASSYRSFEAGELFF. The CDR3 DNA reads TGTGCCAGCAGTTACCGGTCCTTTGAAGCCGGGGAGCTGTTTTTT.

In this sample, this clonotype turned up a few times. At one boundary the junction diverges from the germline segment, which might be a read error. The rearrangement joins TRBV20-1 to TRBJ2-1; D remains ambiguous. The CDR3 extends over 14 amino acids. CDR1 is DFQATT and CDR2 is SNEGSKA in the germline V gene (reference sequence). For the CDR3, the DNA is TGCAGGGCTAGACGGCGCGGATCCTACAATGAGCAGTTCTTC. Protein sequence: CRARRRGSYNEQFF.

The CDR3 DNA follows: TGTGCCACCAGTGATTTGTCAGCCCCCACAGATACGCAGTATTTT. This codes for CATSDLSAPTDTQYF. The chain recombines TRBV24-1 with TRBJ2-3; D gene uncertain. Germline V lookup: CDR1 KGHDR, CDR2 SFDVKD. Trimming cost V 0 bases and J 2 bases, with 8 bases left between them. This CDR3 is built from 15 residues.

The chain is built from TRBV4-1 and TRBJ2-5; TRBD1 might be the D (5 bases). V was trimmed by 5 bases and J by 11 bases, leaving 21 bases between them. The CDR3 runs 14 residues. Germline CDR1 reads MGHRA; CDR2 reads YSYEKL. The CDR3 nucleotides are TGCGCCAGCAGCAACTTGGGGCCTTACAATGAGCAGTACTTC. As protein: CASSNLGPYNEQYF.

V gene TRBV7-9 combines with J gene TRBJ1-1; 8 nucleotides align to TRBD1. V shed 2 bases, J shed 3 bases, and the junction held 11 bases outside the gene matches. The germline CDR1 and CDR2 sequences are SEHNR and FQNEAQ (reference sequence). This CDR3 contains 17 residues. CDR3 residues: CASSLLMGPTGDTEAFF. The CDR3 coding sequence is TGTGCCAGCAGCTTATTGATGGGTCCGACAGGGGACACTGAAGCTTTCTTT.

This chain joins TRBV4-1 and TRBJ2-3; D perhaps matches TRBD2 (6 bases). This CDR3 has 15 residues. V was trimmed by 2 bases and J by 2 bases, leaving 11 bases between them. Germline values: CDR1 MGHRA, CDR2 YSYEKL. CDR3 sequence (DNA): TGCGCCAGCAGCCAACTAGCGAGCACCACAGATACGCAGTATTTT. It codes for CASSQLASTTDTQYF.

CDR3 DNA sequence: TGCGCCAGCACGTTTAGCGGGAGCTCCTACAATGAGCAGTTCTTC. Translated: CASTFSGSSYNEQFF. The chain joins TRBV5-1 to TRBJ2-1, with 9 bases matching TRBD2. Per the germline V gene, CDR1 is SGHRS and CDR2 is YFSETQ. The CDR3 covers 15 residues. With 6 bases clipped from V and 0 bases from J, the junction kept 4 bases outside the gene matches.

There are a few counts of this clonotype. This chain uses TRBV4-3 with TRBJ2-3; D call uncertain. This CDR3 comprises 16 residues. The germline CDR1 and CDR2 sequences are LGHNA and YSLEER. The germline V and J ends were trimmed by 0 bases and 0 bases, with 10 bases remaining between them. The CDR3 protein is CASSQDWSVSTDTQYF. As DNA, the CDR3 is TGCGCCAGCAGCCAAGATTGGAGCGTTAGCACAGATACGCAGTATTTT.

This sequence joins TRBV28 and TRBJ2-5; D is unclear. Germline V gene data show CDR1 as MDHEN and CDR2 as SYDVKM. Trimming removed 6 bases at V and 1 base at J, with 12 bases between. The CDR3 is made up of 14 amino acids. Written as DNA, the CDR3 is TGTGCCAGCAGGGACGTATTAGCCCAAGAGACCCAGTACTTC. It translates to CASRDVLAQETQYF.

The V gene is TRBV28, the J gene TRBJ2-1; 7 nucleotides align to TRBD2. The V gene end was trimmed by 1 base and the J gene end by 7 bases; junction bases not matched to a gene: 4. The CDR3 runs 14 residues. Germline loops: CDR1 MDHEN, CDR2 SYDVKM. The CDR3 loop is CASSLYWEGNEQFF. CDR3 nucleotide sequence: TGTGCCAGCAGTTTATACTGGGAGGGGAATGAGCAGTTCTTC.

This clonotype was observed at least ten times. V usage is TRBV20-1 and J usage is TRBJ2-7; D ambiguous. Germline V lookup: CDR1 DFQATT, CDR2 SNEGSKA (reference sequence). V was clipped by 5 bases and J by 3 bases, with 11 bases between them. The CDR3 runs 12 residues. This chain's CDR3 is CSACKVFYEQYF. CDR3 sequence (DNA): TGCAGTGCTTGTAAGGTCTTCTACGAGCAGTACTTC.

This chain joins TRBV7-3 and TRBJ1-1, with a possible D match to TRBD1 (5 bases). This CDR3 contains 15 residues. Germline V CDR1 and CDR2: SGHTA, FQGTGA. Trimming pared 2 bases from V and 3 bases from J, leaving 13 bases between. CDR3 residues: CASSLLGTPDTEAFF. DNA of the CDR3: TGTGCCAGCAGCTTATTAGGGACGCCCGACACTGAAGCTTTCTTT.

The chain recombines TRBV9 with TRBJ1-5; D unclear. The V end lost 2 bases, the J end lost 4 bases, and 7 bases lay between the germline ends. The germline V gene has CDR1 SGDLS and CDR2 YYNGEE. This CDR3 contains 13 residues. This CDR3 is CASSVGQNQPQHF. CDR3 DNA sequence: TGTGCCAGCAGCGTTGGCCAGAATCAGCCCCAGCATTTT.

This chain joins TRBV3-1 and TRBJ2-1; the match to TRBD2 covers 7 bases. Germline loops: CDR1 LGHDT, CDR2 YNNKEL (reference sequence). The V segment lost 1 base and the J segment 9 bases; nucleotides outside the gene matches: 9. The CDR3 extends over 15 amino acids. The CDR3 protein is CASSQAKRESGEQFF. In DNA, the CDR3 is TGTGCCAGCAGCCAAGCCAAGCGGGAATCTGGTGAGCAGTTCTTC.